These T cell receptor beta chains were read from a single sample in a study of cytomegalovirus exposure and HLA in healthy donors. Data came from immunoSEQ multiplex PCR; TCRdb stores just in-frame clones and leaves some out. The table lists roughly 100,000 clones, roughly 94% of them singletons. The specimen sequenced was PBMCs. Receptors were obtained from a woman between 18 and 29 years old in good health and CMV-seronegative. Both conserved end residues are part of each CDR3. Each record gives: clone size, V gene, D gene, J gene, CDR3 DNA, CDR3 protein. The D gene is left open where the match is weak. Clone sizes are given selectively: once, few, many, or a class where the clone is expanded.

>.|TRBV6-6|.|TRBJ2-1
TGTGCCAGCAGTTCGCGGTACAATGAGCAGTTCTTC
CASSSRYNEQFF
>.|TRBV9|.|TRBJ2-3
TGTGCCAGCAGCCCCGGGCACCAGGGCAGTGGGGATACGCAGTATTTT
CASSPGHQGSGDTQYF
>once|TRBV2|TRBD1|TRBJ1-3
TGTGCCAGCGGACAGGTTGGAAACACCATATATTTT
CASGQVGNTIYF
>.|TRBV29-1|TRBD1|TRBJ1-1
TGCAGCGTTGGGGATCCGGGACAGGGGGTTTTCTTT
CSVGDPGQGVFF
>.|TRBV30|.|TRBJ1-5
TGTGCCTGGAGTGTGGGAGGGGACAATCAGCCCCAGCATTTT
CAWSVGGDNQPQHF
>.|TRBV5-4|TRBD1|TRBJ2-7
TGTGCCAGCAGTTGGGACAGTGTCTCCTACGAGCAGTACTTC
CASSWDSVSYEQYF
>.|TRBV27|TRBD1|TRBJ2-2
TGTGCCAGCAGTCTGGGCAGGACAGGGAACACCGGGGAGCTGTTTTTT
CASSLGRTGNTGELFF
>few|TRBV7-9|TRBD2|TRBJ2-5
TGTGCCAGCAGCCGAAGCCCCGCAGCGGGGGGGACCTCAGAGACCCAGTACTTC
CASSRSPAAGGTSETQYF
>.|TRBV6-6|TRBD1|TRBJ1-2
TGTGCCAGCAGTTGGGACAGCGGAAACTATGGCTACACCTTC
CASSWDSGNYGYTF
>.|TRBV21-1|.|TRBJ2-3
TGTGCCAGCAGCCGGGACAGGACTTACACAGATACGCAGTATTTT
CASSRDRTYTDTQYF
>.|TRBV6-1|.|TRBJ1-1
TGTGCCAGCAGCGAAGGTTCGATGGTTTGGGCCACTGAAGCTTTCTTT
CASSEGSMVWATEAFF
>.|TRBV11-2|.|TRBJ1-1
TGTGCCAGCAGCTTAGATGGGCAGGTCGTGGTGGCTTTCTTT
CASSLDGQVVVAFF
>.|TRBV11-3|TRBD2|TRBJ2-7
TGTGCCAGCAGCTTATCTGGGACTAGCGGGTCCTACGAGCAGTACTTC
CASSLSGTSGSYEQYF
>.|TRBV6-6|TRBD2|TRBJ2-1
TGTGCTCTAGCGGGCAGCTCCTACAATGAGCAGTTCTTC
CALAGSSYNEQFF
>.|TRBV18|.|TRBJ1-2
TGTGCCAGCTCACCATACAGGGAGCGAGGGTATGGCTACACCTTC
CASSPYRERGYGYTF
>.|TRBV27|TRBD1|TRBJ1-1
TGTGCCAGCAGTTTAAGCCCAGGGGGCGAGACTGAAGCTTTCTTT
CASSLSPGGETEAFF
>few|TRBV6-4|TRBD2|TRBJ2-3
TGTGCCAGCAGTGACGCCGGGGGGACGGGCACAGATACGCAGTATTTT
CASSDAGGTGTDTQYF
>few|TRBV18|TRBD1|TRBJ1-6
TGTGCCAGCTCACCAGGGACAGGAGTCAATTCACCCCTCCACTTT
CASSPGTGVNSPLHF
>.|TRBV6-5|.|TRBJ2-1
TGTGCCAGCAGTACCCCTAGCCCGGGAAAGTGGTTCTTC
CASSTPSPGKWFF
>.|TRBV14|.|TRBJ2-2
TGTGCCAGCAGCCAAGGGCAGGGCAGTTTTCCCGGGGAGCTGTTTTTT
CASSQGQGSFPGELFF
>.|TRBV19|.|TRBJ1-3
TGTGCCAGTATACATCTTTCCGGAAACACCATATATTTT
CASIHLSGNTIYF
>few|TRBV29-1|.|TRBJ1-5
TGCAGCGTCGGGACATCTGACAATCAGCCCCAGCATTTT
CSVGTSDNQPQHF
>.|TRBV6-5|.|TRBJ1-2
TGTGCCAGCAGTTACTCGAACACAGGCTATGGCTACACCTTC
CASSYSNTGYGYTF
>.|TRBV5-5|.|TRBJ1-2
TGTGCCAGCAGCTCCGGGACAAACTATGGCTACACCTTC
CASSSGTNYGYTF
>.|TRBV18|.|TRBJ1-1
TGTGCCAGCTCACCATCAGGCCTACTGAACACTGAAGCTTTCTTT
CASSPSGLLNTEAFF
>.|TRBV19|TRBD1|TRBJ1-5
TGTGCCAGTAGTCCACGGACAGGCGTTAGCAATCAGCCCCAGCATTTT
CASSPRTGVSNQPQHF
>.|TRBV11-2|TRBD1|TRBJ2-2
TGTGCCAGCAGCCAACGACAGGGGGCCGGGGAGCTGTTTTTT
CASSQRQGAGELFF
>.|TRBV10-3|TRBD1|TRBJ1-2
TGTGCCACCGGGACAGGGACCGACCGTGCTGGCTACACCTTC
CATGTGTDRAGYTF
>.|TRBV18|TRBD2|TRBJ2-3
TGTGCCAGCTCATCCCGTCCGCCGGGACTAGCGGAGACAGATACGCAGTATTTT
CASSSRPPGLAETDTQYF
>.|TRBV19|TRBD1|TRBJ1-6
TGTGCCAGTAGAGAACAGGGGGCGAGTTCACCCCTCCACTTT
CASREQGASSPLHF
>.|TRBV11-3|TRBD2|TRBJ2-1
TGTGCCAGCAGCTGGGGGACTAGCTACAACAATGAGCAGTTCTTC
CASSWGTSYNNEQFF
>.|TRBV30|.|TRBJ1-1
TGTGCCTGGAGTGTTTCCGAACAGATCGAAGCTTTCTTT
CAWSVSEQIEAFF
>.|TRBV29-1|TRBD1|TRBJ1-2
TGCAGCGTTCACAGGGGTGGGAAATATGGCTACACCTTC
CSVHRGGKYGYTF
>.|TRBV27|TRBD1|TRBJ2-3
TGTGCCAGCAGTCTCCAAGGGGGCCGCACAGATACGCAGTATTTT
CASSLQGGRTDTQYF
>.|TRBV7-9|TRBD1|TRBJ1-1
TGTGCCAGCAGCAGGGGACAGGGGAACACTGAAGCTTTCTTT
CASSRGQGNTEAFF
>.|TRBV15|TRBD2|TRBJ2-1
TGTGCCACCAGCAGAGATCTAGGAGCGGGAGCGGGGAATGAGCAGTTCTTC
CATSRDLGAGAGNEQFF
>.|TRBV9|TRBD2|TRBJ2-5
TGTGCCAGCAGCGTTAGCGGGAGCAAAGAGACCCAGTACTTC
CASSVSGSKETQYF
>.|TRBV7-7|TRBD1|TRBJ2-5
TGTGCTAGCAGCACCGGACAGGGAAATAAAGAGACCCAGTACTTC
CASSTGQGNKETQYF
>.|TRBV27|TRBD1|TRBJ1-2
TGTGCCAGCAGTTTACTTTTCGGACAGGGGGCGCGTAATGGCTACACCTTC
CASSLLFGQGARNGYTF
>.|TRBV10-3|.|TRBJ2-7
TGTGCCATCAGGCCCCCGGGACTTCGTCGGGGGGAGCAGTACTTC
CAIRPPGLRRGEQYF
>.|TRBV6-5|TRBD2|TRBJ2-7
TGTGCCAGCAGAATCGGACTAGCATCCTACGAGCAGTACTTC
CASRIGLASYEQYF
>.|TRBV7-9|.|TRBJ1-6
TGTGCCAGCAGCTTAGCAGGCGGTTCACCCCTCCACTTT
CASSLAGGSPLHF
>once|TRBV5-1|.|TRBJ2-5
TGCGCCAGCAGCTTGCTGGGGGGCCAAGAGACCCAGTACTTC
CASSLLGGQETQYF
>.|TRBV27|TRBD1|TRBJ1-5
TGTGCCAGCAGTTGGGGGACAGGGAAGGATCAGCCCCAGCATTTT
CASSWGTGKDQPQHF
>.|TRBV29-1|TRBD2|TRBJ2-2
TGCAGCGTTGTAGAAGCGGGGGGGCCCAGGACCGGGGAGCTGTTTTTT
CSVVEAGGPRTGELFF
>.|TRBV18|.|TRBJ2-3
TGTGCCAGCTCACCTTCCCTCGGGTCGTCTTTCACAGATACGCAGTATTTT
CASSPSLGSSFTDTQYF
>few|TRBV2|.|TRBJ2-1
TGTGCCAGCAGGGCGGGACAGCCGCCCTACAATGAGCAGTTCTTC
CASRAGQPPYNEQFF